This T cell receptor (beta chain) was sequenced during a study of cytomegalovirus exposure and HLA in healthy donors. Study conclusions and caveats: Investigators reported some 150 TCR beta chains as tied to cytomegalovirus.

With 3 bases removed from V and 3 bases from J, the gap between germline ends came to 9 bases. The CDR3 has 14 amino acids. Germline V gives CDR1 LNHDA, CDR2 SQIVND (reference sequence). The PCR ran on 60 Vbeta and 13 Jbeta primers. Generated by immunoSEQ multiplex PCR, the TCRdb table keeps only in-frame clones and is missing some. The table lists some 98,000 clones, under 75% of them singletons. On this clone: Antigen unknown.

This sequence joins TRBV19 and TRBJ1-5; D remains ambiguous. The sequencing sample was made of PBMCs. The sequence came from a man aged 50 or older in good health and CMV-seronegative. The CDR3: CASSIGRYNQPQHF. DNA of the CDR3: TGTGCCAGTAGTATTGGTCGGTACAATCAGCCCCAGCATTTT. The entire variable domain, with the rest obtained from reference TRBV19 and TRBJ1-5, is as follows: DGGITQSPKYLFRKEGQNVTLSCEQNLNHDAMYWYRQDPGQGLRLIYYSQIVNDFQKGDIAEGYSVSREKKESFPLTVTSAQKNPTAFYLCASSIGRYNQPQHFGDGTRLSIL.